This paragraph covers one T cell receptor beta chain sequence. Its binding antigen is unknown. No much larger clone exists at a distance of one base, and base qualities are not known. Taken from cysteine to phenylalanine, the CDR3 has 16 residues. Of all the DNA, just the CDR3 is kept, 48 bases in frame from base 1. CDR1 and CDR2 were assigned from the germline V gene as SGHRS and YFSETQ. The V end gives up 4 bases and the J end 3 bases, leaving 11 bases in the junction not matched to a gene. In total, 500 to 700 healthy bone marrow donors made up the cohort. At the time of sampling, every cohort member was nominally healthy, though immune exposures that went unrecorded were likely present. The donor tested CMV seronegative, placing the donor among the 350 or so seronegative members of the cohort. Each donor provided a peripheral blood sample, and peripheral blood mononuclear cells were used for TCR beta sequencing. The Qiagen DNeasy Blood Extraction Kit was used to extract genomic DNA from the blood cell samples.

The sample originates from a study of cytomegalovirus exposure and HLA in healthy donors listed by TCRdb under 2017. Study-level background: An earlier analysis of 587 of the donors reported 276 Gb of sequence data and 95 million to 130 million unique TCR beta sequences obtained from approximately 180 million T cells. A later genetic analysis took genome-wide SNP genotypes for about 55% of the roughly 700 donors and used that subset as a discovery cohort. An earlier analysis of several hundred of the donors applied high-throughput TCR beta sequencing to assess whether each TCR beta V gene segment acted as functional or pseudogenic. About 5 DR-DQ haplotypes were handled as single units for association and clustering, since linkage in the cohort was strong. Across some 400 genotyped donors of the cohort, an average of about 250,000 unique TCR beta nucleotide sequences per donor were sequenced, and roughly a sixth of those sequences were non-productive. The number of donors typed differed by locus, with about 620-630 for A, B, C, DRB1 and DQB1, 522 for DQA1, over 600 for DPA1, and around 450 for DPB1. The study aimed to test whether cataloging public T cell receptors could reveal signatures of past pathogen exposure. All discovery cohort repertoires had been generated using a single sequencing platform. Using immunosequencing, the study profiled T cell repertoires from approximately 700 subjects and related those repertoires to cytomegalovirus serostatus. Rather than drawing on any new phenotypic data, the later analysis identified candidate immune exposures from TCR beta sequences and the way those sequences occurred across donors. Donor age, sex, ethnicity and CMV serostatus were collected together with the repertoire data. HLA typing covered class I and class II loci at four-digit resolution. Besides the first cohort of more than 650 subjects, a separate validation cohort made up of around 120 different subjects was used. Among the roughly 430 genotyped donors, around 81% belonged to the genetic ancestry cluster associated with self-reported Caucasian donors. An early release that covered about 600 HLA-typed donors contained approximately 300 gigabases of sequencing data and tens of millions of unique TCR sequences. High-throughput TCR immunosequencing, statistical association of individual TCRs with disease status, and machine learning were combined to predict cytomegalovirus infection status. A later analysis re-examined previously published TCR beta repertoires from around 670 donors and added high-resolution HLA genotyping to investigate patterns of TCR occurrence.

The research as a whole found: A cluster of highly shared sequence variants was judged likely to represent a technical artifact of the sequencing pipeline. An association between a missense DCLRE1C variant and V-gene and J-gene trimming of TCR beta chains was found in a later genetic analysis and replicated in an independent cohort. Correlated functional status among segregating V segments might reflect linkage disequilibrium, but an unknown experimental factor could not be ruled out. Most TCR sequences were observed very rarely across donors, whereas some public TCRs were present in many individuals. Compared with the roughly 600-donor mean, donors in an Asian-associated ancestry cluster had fewer N-insertions in productive TCRs, according to a later genetic analysis. In a later analysis, HLA-associated TCR beta chains were found to be more clonally expanded and to have lower generation probabilities than equally common non-associated chains. Because some donors lacked HLA typing at each locus, the association tests relied only on the typed subset. Some IMGT-functional V segments, including TRBV6-2 and TRBV6-3, could not be told apart with the 87-base-pair reads, so those segments were excluded. Because counts were too low, roughly 17 rarely observed V segments, including chromosome 9 orphons, were left out of the earlier analysis of 500 to 650 of the donors. A few of the identified cytomegalovirus-associated TCR beta chains were confirmed in vitro to be specific for cytomegalovirus antigens. In a later analysis, the rate of TCR association differed among HLA loci, with DRB1 alleles having the most associated TCRs and HLA-C alleles having the fewest. The authors suggested that the approach could potentially be extended to other disease states and immunological phenotypes. According to a later analysis, parvovirus B19, influenza, CMV and Epstein-Barr virus appeared linked to several top co-occurrence clusters. In a later analysis, most CMV-associated TCR beta chains were found to appear HLA-restricted, with HLA associations seemingly driven largely by CMV exposure. In a later analysis, more than 15,000 TCR beta sequences were associated with specific HLA alleles at a false discovery rate of 0.05. CMV serostatus was the only immune exposure information available for the cohort. Cytomegalovirus status was reported to be diagnosed by the classifier with high specificity and sensitivity in both the original and validation cohorts. A further reported finding was that TCR beta sequences accurately predicted the HLA-A and HLA-B alleles for most subjects in the first cohort. Broadly in line with IMGT annotations, most TCR beta V segments showed up in productive rearrangements about 87% or about 30% of the time in an earlier analysis of some 590 of the donors. Strong co-occurrence of HLA alleles, especially DR and DQ, made assigning TCR associations to individual alleles difficult. In this cohort, only TCR beta chains were sequenced, and detectable features were limited by the absence of alpha or paired-chain data. The study listed over 150 TCR beta chains as associated with cytomegalovirus. The presence/absence analyses assumed that sequencing depth was roughly uniform across donors, and that assumption may not be true.

To prepare the library, the immunoSEQ multiplex PCR assay was applied. For the multiplex PCR, a mixture combining 60 forward primers for TCR Vbeta segments and 13 reverse primers for TCR Jbeta segments was used. Amplification of the CDR3 region of rearranged TCR beta genes was performed with a multiplex PCR assay on genomic DNA. Amplified TCR beta libraries were sequenced as 87-base-pair reads on the Illumina HiSeq System. Per the source publication's procedure: A later analysis tallied roughly 80 million unique TCR beta chains across the 700 or so repertoires, and approximately 12 million of those chains were shared by two or more donors. To remove PCR and sequencing errors, raw reads were error-corrected and collapsed into unique sequences using a nearest-neighbor algorithm that merged closely related sequences. Alignment of CDR3 sequences to IMGT reference sequences was used to assign V, D and J gene segments. For a sequence to be retained, at least a six-nucleotide match to both a V gene segment and a J gene segment was required. Rearrangements were called productive when the CDR3 lacked stop codons and stayed in frame with V and J; all others were non-productive. Following IMGT convention, CDR3 was defined as the stretch from the second conserved V-encoded cysteine up to the conserved J-encoded phenylalanine. Sequences without an unambiguous match to a single V gene segment were excluded from the earlier analysis of about 600 of the donors. An earlier analysis of just under 600 of the donors called V segments functional above 56.7% productive rearrangements and segregating when the between-donor standard deviation exceeded 5%. A statistical classification framework was developed to diagnose cytomegalovirus status using the catalog of TCR beta chain sequences. A later analysis assigned V and J genes by comparing TCR nucleotide sequences with IMGT/GENE-DB human TR gene sequences. Using the TCRdist pipeline, a later analysis assigned CDR3 sequences along with most-parsimonious VDJ recombination scenarios. In a later analysis, each TCR beta chain was defined by its CDR3 amino acid sequence together with its V-gene family, and reads lacking a unique V-gene family were excluded. To address suspected cross-contamination and a sequencing artifact, a later analysis removed a few hundred highly shared, low-generation-probability nucleotide sequences. In a later analysis, a clonal expansion index was calculated for each public chain from normalized within-repertoire ranks of inferred template counts. In a later analysis, generation probabilities were computed using a VDJ recombination model fitted to out-of-frame rearrangements, and the results were checked against IGoR. In a later analysis, TCR-TCR, TCR-HLA and TCR-CMV co-occurrence was scored with hypergeometric tests, and a repertoire-size bias correction was applied to TCR pairs. To estimate false discovery rates, a later analysis permuted the HLA or CMV assignments 20 times. In a later analysis, co-occurring TCRs were grouped using DBSCAN, and TCRdist sequence similarity was added for clustering within HLA-allele-positive subsets. Repertoires with fewer than 30,000 or more than 120,000 public chains were left out of co-occurrence clustering, as were about five repertoires with anomalous nucleotide sharing. This is the immuneACCESS table as TCRdb keeps it, with only in-frame sequences that have V and J called. A part of the clones is gone; compared with another copy, unresolved V genes explain less than half, and the rest is unexplained. V and J calls and clone size are those listed in that table; D and trimming were worked out from the DNA. For this sample there are 150,000 to 200,000 clones; over 60% appear just once. The top ten constitute about 1.1% of the sample.

Here the chain combines TRBV5-1 and TRBJ1-1; 8 central nucleotides agree with TRBD1. Sequencing was carried out using PBMCs. The sequence came from a woman in her forties in good health and CMV-seronegative. The DNA sequence follows: TGCGCCAGCAGCGGCAGGGGGCAATCATTGGACACTGAAGCTTTCTTT. This is translated as CASSGRGQSLDTEAFF.